Listed below are T cell receptor beta chains from one sample, sequenced in a study of blood T cell repertoires in COVID-19. Assay used: immunoSEQ multiplex PCR; TCRdb lists only in-frame clones, some missing. The sample consists of about 140,000 clones, roughly 80% of them appearing once. Source material: PBMCs or T cells enriched from blood (not recorded which). All receptors come from a woman younger than 30 who had been exposed to COVID-19. The CDR3 runs from the conserved cysteine through the conserved F or W. A D gene is named only where the DNA matches it firmly.

d_gene | j_gene | v_gene | CDR3aa
TRBD1 | TRBJ2-7 | TRBV19 | CASSESYRGYYEQYF
TRBD2 | TRBJ2-1 | TRBV5-1 | CASSSGTSGYNEQFF
- | TRBJ2-3 | TRBV28 | CASSSHALASTDTQYF
TRBD1 | TRBJ2-1 | TRBV7-9 | CASSRRGQGNEQFF
- | TRBJ1-2 | TRBV24-1 | CATEGNQGGGYTF
- | TRBJ1-1 | TRBV12-3/TRBV12-4 | CASSWAGSTEAFF
- | TRBJ1-5 | TRBV6-2/TRBV6-3 | CASSSSGQPQHF
TRBD2 | TRBJ2-1 | TRBV5-4 | CASTLRTSGYNEQFF
- | TRBJ1-5 | TRBV27 | CASSGQLNNQPQHF
- | TRBJ2-1 | TRBV7-9 | CASSLPFRLAIYNEQFF
TRBD1 | TRBJ1-3 | TRBV28 | CASWDRGTSGNTIYF
- | TRBJ2-3 | TRBV5-1 | CASSTGDSTDTQYF
- | TRBJ1-2 | TRBV28 | CASSTAGSYGYTF
- | TRBJ1-1 | TRBV4-1 | CASSPFGAANTEAFF
- | TRBJ2-5 | TRBV7-2 | CASSTGWSRETQYF
- | TRBJ1-1 | TRBV13 | CASSPQNTEAFF
TRBD1 | TRBJ1-1 | TRBV30 | CAWNPGQGYAFF
- | TRBJ1-5 | TRBV5-8 | CASSSTVEQPQHF
TRBD2 | TRBJ2-1 | TRBV6-4 | CASSDTSEGVGQFF
- | TRBJ1-3 | TRBV9 | CASSAVDGSSGNTIYF
- | TRBJ2-4 | TRBV6-5 | CASRARGIVKNIQYF
TRBD1 | TRBJ2-3 | TRBV25-1 | CASSETVDRVGPDTQYF
TRBD2 | TRBJ2-7 | TRBV24-1 | CATDTGLEDDEQYF
TRBD1 | TRBJ1-5 | TRBV29-1 | CSVDSTRTGYNQPQHF
TRBD2 | TRBJ2-1 | TRBV24-1 | CATSSGLARSDEQFF
- | TRBJ2-3 | TRBV7-9 | CASSTQVTDTQYF
- | TRBJ1-1 | TRBV6-5 | CASSYGGSTEAFF
TRBD2 | TRBJ2-2 | TRBV6-4 | CASRPHGLAGTLNTGELFF
- | TRBJ1-4 | TRBV7-2 | CASSIPRTLRLFF
- | TRBJ1-5 | TRBV19 | CASSIASARARNQPQHF
TRBD2 | TRBJ2-5 | TRBV5-8 | CASSLLDPGGETQYF
TRBD2 | TRBJ2-1 | TRBV5-1 | CASSLLGAGGTNEQFF
TRBD1 | TRBJ1-1 | TRBV3-1/TRBV3-2 | CASSPRGQGNTEAFF
TRBD1 | TRBJ2-7 | TRBV7-9 | CASSPRDRGRTSAEQYF
- | TRBJ1-6 | TRBV30 | CAWSNTGNSPLHF
- | TRBJ1-2 | TRBV7-9 | CASSLGGANYGYTF
- | TRBJ1-6 | TRBV30 | CAWAGTANSPLHF
- | TRBJ1-3 | TRBV25-1 | CASSVLTGPGNTIYF
TRBD1 | TRBJ2-7 | TRBV19 | CASSMGAVGTGDGDEQYF
TRBD1 | TRBJ1-1 | TRBV18 | CASSRGQELMNTEAFF
- | TRBJ1-5 | TRBV4-2 | CASSQGGSLNNQPQHF
TRBD2 | TRBJ2-7 | TRBV11-3 | CASSLASGGYEQYF
- | TRBJ2-1 | TRBV2 | CASQNYNEQFF
TRBD2 | TRBJ2-1 | TRBV18 | CASSLTSGSDEQFF
- | TRBJ1-5 | TRBV27 | CASGSAGNNQPQHF
- | TRBJ1-1 | TRBV11-2 | CASRQQVNTEAFF
TRBD1 | TRBJ1-4 | TRBV30 | CAWTGGLNNEKLFF
- | TRBJ1-1 | TRBV28 | CASSFVGGISRAEAFF
TRBD1 | TRBJ1-1 | TRBV27 | CASSRTGALMNTEAFF
- | TRBJ2-1 | TRBV30 | CAWSEGHSYNEQFF
- | TRBJ2-5 | TRBV7-2 | CASSLRTVPQETQYF
- | TRBJ2-5 | TRBV2 | CASSDKLETQYF
- | TRBJ1-5 | TRBV2 | CASSGRRGNQPQHF
TRBD2 | TRBJ2-1 | TRBV28 | CASSFERASGRYNEQFF
- | TRBJ1-2 | TRBV1 | CTSSVTGSACFDGYTF
TRBD1 | TRBJ1-4 | TRBV30 | CAWRPGQGYTNEKLFF